These 32 T cell receptor beta chains came from one sample sequenced in a study of blood T cell repertoires in COVID-19. Profiling relied on immunoSEQ multiplex PCR, and the TCRdb table lists in-frame clones only, not all of them. The data show around 78,000 clones, around 76% seen once. The sequenced material came from peripheral blood. The source is a human donor in a cohort sampled during active COVID-19.

This chain joins TRBV10-3 and TRBJ2-6; 7 nucleotides agree with TRBD1. The CDR3 spans 18 residues. In germline, CDR1 is ENHRY, CDR2 SYGVKD. With V trimmed by 8 bases and J by 0 bases, 13 bases remained unmatched. CDR3 residues: CAIGVDREGSSGANVLTF. The CDR3, as DNA: TGTGCCATCGGTGTCGACAGGGAAGGTAGCTCTGGGGCCAACGTCCTGACTTTC.

This clone turned up a few times. This chain connects TRBV15 to TRBJ1-5; D is undetermined. The CDR3 extends over 12 amino acids. CDR1 is LNHNV and CDR2 is YYDKDF in the germline V gene (reference sequence). V was trimmed by 4 bases and J by 7 bases, leaving 8 bases between them. The CDR3 here is CATSNRGQPQHF. DNA for the CDR3: TGTGCCACCAGCAATAGAGGGCAGCCCCAGCATTTT.

The J gene is TRBJ2-5, the V gene TRBV6-2 or TRBV6-3; 7 bases agree with TRBD1. Losses at the gene ends were 5 bases for V and 1 base for J; bases not matched to a gene: 7. This CDR3 region has 15 residues. Germline V gives CDR1 MNHEY, CDR2 SVGEGT. The CDR3 loop reads CASSRHTGVQETQYF. The DNA for the CDR3 is TGTGCCAGCAGTCGACATACAGGGGTCCAAGAGACCCAGTACTTC.

This chain joins TRBV27 and TRBJ2-7; D unresolved. The CDR3 totals 13 residues. Germline CDR1 and CDR2: MNHEY and SMNVEV (reference sequence). The V end was cut by 0 bases, the J end by 5 bases, with 8 bases between. CDR3 bases: TGTGCCAGCAGTTTATCTGGGCCCGACGAGCAGTACTTC. Its protein is CASSLSGPDEQYF.

The CDR3 loop is CASSPLGTGEYGYTF. The CDR3 region has the DNA TGTGCCAGCAGCCCCCTGGGGACAGGGGAATATGGCTACACCTTC. This chain uses TRBV7-2 with TRBJ1-2; 10 bases line up with TRBD1. The CDR3 length is 15 residues. V trimming: 5 bases; J trimming: 5 bases; junction bases outside the gene matches: 8. Germline-derived CDR1 and CDR2 are SGHTA and FQGNSA.

The rearrangement uses TRBV29-1 and TRBJ2-3; D call uncertain. From germline, CDR1 is SQVTM and CDR2 ANQGSEA. Trimming cost V 4 bases and J 0 bases, with 11 bases left between them. CDR3 size: 14 residues. This chain's CDR3 is CSVARQASTDTQYF. The CDR3 coding sequence is TGCAGCGTTGCACGGCAGGCTAGCACAGATACGCAGTATTTT.

The V call is TRBV12-3 or TRBV12-4, the J call TRBJ2-2, with D hard to call. Trimming left V 1 base short and J 5 bases short, with 5 bases between. The CDR3 has 13 residues. The CDR3 protein is CASSLVETGELFF. The CDR3 coding sequence is TGTGCCAGCAGTTTAGTAGAGACCGGGGAGCTGTTTTTT.

The CDR3 DNA sequence: TGTGCCAGCAGCTGGACAGAGACCCACACTGAAGCTTTCTTT. Protein product: CASSWTETHTEAFF. The V gene is TRBV5-6, the J gene TRBJ1-1; possibly TRBD1 for D (6 bases). Germline V gene lookup returns CDR1 SGHDT and CDR2 YYEEEE. The CDR3 totals 14 residues. V was cut by 3 bases and J by 3 bases, with 12 bases left in between.

This clone was picked up one time. The chain recombines TRBV7-3 with TRBJ1-6; 7 bases agree with TRBD1. Trimming cost V 5 bases and J 1 base; bases outside gene matches: 5. Germline V CDR1 and CDR2: SGHTA, FQGTGA. CDR3 length equals 16 residues. This CDR3 is CASSVQGWSYNSPLHF. In DNA, the CDR3 is TGTGCCAGCAGCGTACAGGGGTGGTCCTATAATTCACCCCTCCACTTT.

This chain connects TRBV18 to TRBJ1-3, with TRBD1 matching 11 bases. The V and J ends lost 3 bases and 0 bases, in that order; junction bases with no gene match: 7. Germline values: CDR1 KGHSH, CDR2 LQKENI. This CDR3 is built from 18 residues. CDR3 region: CASSPGDRGTSSGNTIYF. CDR3 nucleotides: TGTGCCAGCTCACCGGGGGACAGGGGGACTTCCTCTGGAAACACCATATATTTT. Full variable domain (outside the CDR3, taken from reference TRBV18 and TRBJ1-3): NAGVMQNPRHLVRRRGQEARLRCSPMKGHSHVYWYRQLPEEGLKFMVYLQKENIIDESGMPKERFSAEFPKEGPSILRIQQVVRGDSAAYFCASSPGDRGTSSGNTIYFGEGSWLTVV.

V usage is TRBV29-1 and J usage is TRBJ1-3; D unresolved. The ends were cut back, 3 bases at V and 2 bases at J, with 5 bases in the middle. The germline gives CDR1 SQVTM, CDR2 ANQGSEA. The CDR3 contains 12 residues. The CDR3 reads CSVESAGNTIYF. The CDR3 region has the DNA TGCAGCGTTGAGTCGGCTGGAAACACCATATATTTT.

The V call is TRBV19, the J call TRBJ1-1; tentative D call: TRBD1 (6 bases). V gave up 8 bases and J gave up 3 bases, with 16 bases separating them. Germline V gives CDR1 LNHDA, CDR2 SQIVND (reference sequence). The CDR3 is 14 amino acids. The CDR3 nucleotides read TGTGCCAGTCGACAGGTAAACCGGGACACTGAAGCTTTCTTT. As protein: CASRQVNRDTEAFF.

The chain combines TRBV4-1 with TRBJ2-7, with D possibly TRBD2 on 6 matching bases. Germline assignment: CDR1 MGHRA and CDR2 YSYEKL. The length of the CDR3 is 15 residues. V lost 3 bases and J 0 bases, leaving 12 bases between the germline ends. The CDR3 DNA follows: TGCGCCAGCAGCCAGGCGGGGCGAAGCTCCTACGAGCAGTACTTC. Translating it yields CASSQAGRSSYEQYF.

The chain combines TRBV10-3 with TRBJ2-5, with D possibly TRBD1 on 5 matching bases. The V gene's germline CDR1 is ENHRY and CDR2 SYGVKD. V lost 3 bases and J lost 1, with 15 bases in between. The CDR3 loop spans 16 amino acids. CDR3 in amino acids: CAISDIRGALQETQYF. CDR3 nucleotides: TGTGCCATCAGTGATATTAGGGGCGCCCTCCAAGAGACCCAGTACTTC.

This rearrangement joins TRBV3-1 (or the pseudogene TRBV3-2) to TRBJ2-7; possible D gene TRBD2, 7 bases. V lost 1 base and J 3 bases, leaving 13 bases between the germline ends. Germline CDR1 is LGHDT and CDR2 is YNNKEL (reference sequence). The CDR3 extends over 15 amino acids. This CDR3 is CASSQVGAGVYEQYF. CDR3 bases: TGTGCCAGCAGCCAAGTGGGGGCGGGGGTCTACGAGCAGTACTTC.

This chain uses TRBV5-3 with TRBJ1-5; 12 bases map to TRBD1. TRBV5-3 is an ORF, and what it does is uncertain. V lost 4 bases to trimming and J lost 2 bases; unmatched junction nucleotides: 10. CDR3 length: 18 residues. This CDR3 reads CARSPHGTGGLRNQPQHF. The CDR3 bases are TGTGCCAGAAGCCCCCACGGGACAGGGGGCTTGCGCAATCAGCCCCAGCATTTT.

Concerning this clone: This sample includes further DNA sequences coding for the same CDR3. The chain carries TRBV4-2 and TRBJ1-1; TRBD1 matches 8 bases. V was pared by 4 bases and J by 4 bases, with 2 bases of the junction left unmatched. From germline, CDR1 is LGHNA and CDR2 YNFKEQ. The length of the CDR3 is 13 residues. The CDR3 sequence: CASSRTGSTEAFF. DNA of the CDR3: TGTGCCAGCAGCCGGACAGGGAGCACTGAAGCTTTCTTT.

The chain is built from TRBV5-1 and TRBJ1-1, with D hard to call. Germline loops: CDR1 SGHRS, CDR2 YFSETQ. Trimming cost V 2 bases and J 2 bases, with 10 bases left between them. The CDR3 extends over 14 amino acids. Here the CDR3 DNA reads TGCGCCAGCAGCTTACGGGAACGAAACACTGAAGCTTTCTTT. It is translated as CASSLRERNTEAFF.

The chain joins TRBV6-2 or TRBV6-3 to TRBJ2-3; 9 bases align to TRBD2. The CDR3 length is 13 residues. The V gene's germline CDR1 is MNHEY and CDR2 SVGEGT. With 6 bases clipped from V and 10 bases from J, the junction kept 8 bases outside the gene matches. CDR3 DNA sequence: TGTGCCAGCAGCCCGACTAGCGGAAGACCGCAGTATTTT. Protein: CASSPTSGRPQYF.

The rearrangement joins TRBV5-4 to TRBJ2-3; a possible D gene is TRBD1 (6 bases). CDR1 and CDR2 from the germline V gene are SGHNT and YYREEE (reference sequence). The CDR3 is 15 residues long. Trimming took 3 bases from V and 0 from J, leaving 11 bases between them. The chain's CDR3 is CASSYDRTSTDTQYF. The CDR3 nucleotides are TGTGCCAGCAGCTACGACAGGACCAGCACAGATACGCAGTATTTT.

The chain has TRBV18 and TRBJ1-3, with unresolved D. V gave up 3 bases and J gave up 4 bases, with 13 bases separating them. Germline V CDR1 and CDR2: KGHSH, LQKENI. This CDR3 region has 15 residues. DNA for the CDR3: TGTGCCAGCTCACCGGTTCAGGTTCCCGGAAACACCATATATTTT. Its translation is CASSPVQVPGNTIYF. The full variable domain, rest sourced from reference TRBV18 and TRBJ1-3, is NAGVMQNPRHLVRRRGQEARLRCSPMKGHSHVYWYRQLPEEGLKFMVYLQKENIIDESGMPKERFSAEFPKEGPSILRIQQVVRGDSAAYFCASSPVQVPGNTIYFGEGSWLTVV.

The chain recombines TRBV6-2 or TRBV6-3 with TRBJ2-7; 10 bases agree with TRBD1. The CDR3 totals 19 residues. Germline assignment: CDR1 MNHEY and CDR2 SVGEGT. The trim removed 6 bases at V and 5 bases at J, leaving 22 bases unmatched. The CDR3 nucleotides read TGTGCCAGCAGCCGAACTATTCGACACCGGGACAGGGGTATCGACGAGCAGTACTTC. This encodes CASSRTIRHRDRGIDEQYF.

The rearrangement uses TRBV4-1 and TRBJ1-3; 7 bases map to TRBD1. From germline, CDR1 is MGHRA and CDR2 YSYEKL. After removal of 1 base from V and 0 bases from J, the junction contained 6 bases not matched to a gene. The CDR3 is 17 residues long. CDR3 loop: CASSQVGTVSSGNTIYF. The CDR3 nucleotides are TGCGCCAGCAGCCAAGTTGGGACAGTAAGCTCTGGAAACACCATATATTTT.

The rearrangement joins TRBV15 to TRBJ2-1; 9 positions match TRBD1. Germline CDR1 is LNHNV and CDR2 is YYDKDF (reference sequence). The CDR3 length is 15 residues. V was clipped by 5 bases and J by 4 bases; unmatched bases: 6. The CDR3 nucleotides are TGTGCCACCAGCCTTGAGGACAGGGGTTACAATGAGCAGTTCTTC. Translation: CATSLEDRGYNEQFF. The full variable domain, rest sourced from reference TRBV15 and TRBJ2-1, is DAMVIQNPRYQVTQFGKPVTLSCSQTLNHNVMYWYQQKSSQAPKLLFHYYDKDFNNEADTPDNFQSRRPNTSFCFLDIRSPGLGDTAMYLCATSLEDRGYNEQFFGPGTRLTVL.

This clone was detected once. The V and J genes are TRBV7-2 and TRBJ2-3, with 8 bases identical to TRBD2. Germline V gene lookup returns CDR1 SGHTA and CDR2 FQGNSA. Losses at the gene ends were 4 bases for V and 1 base for J; bases not matched to a gene: 4. This CDR3 has 15 amino acids. The CDR3 reads CASSSRGGGTDTQYF. CDR3 DNA: TGTGCCAGCAGCTCTCGGGGGGGAGGCACAGATACGCAGTATTTT.

The rearrangement uses TRBV7-8 and TRBJ2-5; 11 bases match TRBD2. Germline-derived CDR1 and CDR2 are SGHVS and FQNEAQ. The CDR3 runs 17 residues. Losses at the gene ends were 3 bases for V and 5 bases for J; bases not matched to a gene: 11. The CDR3 region is CASSFLLLAGGGETQYF. In DNA, the CDR3 is TGTGCCAGCAGCTTCCTCCTTCTAGCGGGGGGCGGGGAGACCCAGTACTTC.

This chain links TRBV2 with TRBJ2-7, with D perhaps matching TRBD1 (5 bases). The germline V gene encodes CDR1 SNHLY and CDR2 FYNNEI. Trimming shortened V by 6 bases and J by 5 bases, and 20 bases separated the two germline ends. The CDR3 is 15 amino acids. CDR3 region: CASRVDSVLTNEQYF. CDR3 DNA sequence: TGTGCCAGCAGGGTCGACAGCGTCCTAACCAACGAGCAGTACTTC. The full variable domain, with the rest looked up from reference TRBV2 and TRBJ2-7, is EPEVTQTPSHQVTQMGQEVILRCVPISNHLYFYWYRQILGQKVEFLVSFYNNEISEKSEIFDDQFSVERPDGSNFTLKIRSTKLEDSAMYFCASRVDSVLTNEQYFGPGTRLTVT.

The rearrangement uses TRBV5-1 and TRBJ2-3; TRBD2 aligns across 7 bases. With V trimmed by 3 bases and J by 1 base, 11 bases remained unmatched. The CDR3 covers 17 residues. The germline CDR1 and CDR2 sequences are SGHRS and YFSETQ. CDR3 region: CASSSQPLASRTDTQYF. CDR3 in DNA: TGCGCCAGCAGCTCCCAACCACTAGCGAGCCGCACAGATACGCAGTATTTT.

J is TRBJ2-3 and V is TRBV19; the match to TRBD1 covers 8 bases. With V trimmed by 7 bases and J by 7 bases, 13 bases remained unmatched. In germline, CDR1 is LNHDA, CDR2 SQIVND (reference sequence). The CDR3 spans 15 residues. CDR3 nucleotide sequence: TGTGCCAGTACCCGGACCGGGACAGGAGGTTATACGCAGTATTTT. Its translation is CASTRTGTGGYTQYF.

This rearrangement joins TRBV3-1 (or the pseudogene TRBV3-2) to TRBJ2-7; maybe TRBD2 (6 bases). Germline CDR1 is LGHDT and CDR2 is YNNKEL (reference sequence). The CDR3 totals 14 residues. V was cut by 2 bases and J by 6 bases, with 14 bases left in between. CDR3: CASSQKGGSGEQYF. CDR3 sequence (DNA): TGTGCCAGCAGCCAAAAAGGAGGGTCGGGCGAGCAGTACTTC.

The chain employs TRBV29-1 and TRBJ1-1, with TRBD1 identical over 7 bases. V gave up 0 bases and J gave up 7 bases; unmatched junction bases: 11. There are 15 residues in the CDR3. The germline V gene has CDR1 SQVTM and CDR2 ANQGSEA. CDR3 DNA: TGCAGCGTTGAAGATCCGACAGGGCAAGACCTTGAAGCTTTCTTT. It encodes CSVEDPTGQDLEAFF.

The chain links TRBV5-4 to TRBJ1-3, with no clear D. The V gene lost 4 bases and the J gene lost 2 bases, with 13 bases spanning the gap. The CDR3 has 15 amino acids. Germline CDR1 reads SGHNT; CDR2 reads YYREEE (reference sequence). The CDR3 coding sequence is TGTGCCAGCAGCCCGGATCAGAGCGCTGGAAACACCATATATTTT. Amino acid sequence: CASSPDQSAGNTIYF.